These 25 T cell receptor beta chains came from one sample sequenced in a study of blood T cell repertoires in COVID-19. Sequenced by immunoSEQ multiplex PCR; TCRdb stores in-frame clones only, minus some. The sample carries nearly 30,000 clones, 90% recorded once. Specimen: peripheral blood. The receptors derive from a man between 65 and 79 years old with active or convalescent COVID-19.

This rearrangement joins TRBV2 to TRBJ1-2; possibly TRBD1 for D (5 bases). V was pared by 7 bases and J by 8 bases, with 17 bases between. This CDR3 is built from 13 residues. Germline CDR1 and CDR2: SNHLY and FYNNEI. CDR3 loop: CASTTQTKGGYTF. The CDR3 nucleotides read TGTGCCAGCACCACTCAAACCAAGGGGGGCTACACCTTC.

This chain uses TRBV29-1 with TRBJ2-3, with 9 bases fitting TRBD1. From germline, CDR1 is SQVTM and CDR2 ANQGSEA. The junction had 11 bases not matched to a gene; V was cut back by 3 bases and J by 4 bases. CDR3 length: 16 amino acids. CDR3 protein: CSVDGVTGGFADTQYF. In nucleotides, the CDR3 is TGCAGCGTTGACGGCGTCACAGGGGGCTTCGCAGATACGCAGTATTTT.

The chain links TRBV3-1 (or the pseudogene TRBV3-2) to TRBJ2-2, with a tentative D call TRBD2 (6 bases). Germline loops: CDR1 LGHDT, CDR2 YNNKEL (reference sequence). There are 15 residues in the CDR3. V was shortened by 2 bases and J by 7 bases, with 14 bases between the two germline ends. Written as DNA, the CDR3 is TGTGCCAGCAGCCAACGGGGGACGAGGGGCGGGGAGCTGTTTTTT. This gives the protein CASSQRGTRGGELFF.

The rearrangement joins TRBV2 to TRBJ1-1; unclear D gene. Germline V lookup: CDR1 SNHLY, CDR2 FYNNEI. This CDR3 is built from 15 residues. V was clipped by 6 bases and J by 8 bases, with 22 bases between them. This CDR3 reads CASRGLSRAGGEAFF. Here the CDR3 DNA reads TGTGCCAGCAGGGGTCTATCGCGCGCGGGAGGAGAAGCTTTCTTT.

The sample holds one count of this clone. The V gene is TRBV25-1, the J gene TRBJ2-3; tentative D call: TRBD2 (6 bases). CDR3 size: 16 residues. V lost 6 bases and J lost 1, with 17 bases in between. Germline CDR1 and CDR2: MGHDK and SYGVNS. Written as DNA, the CDR3 is TGTGCCAGCAGATATTCATCGGGAGCCGGCACAGATACGCAGTATTTT. This encodes CASRYSSGAGTDTQYF.

The rearrangement uses TRBV5-1 and TRBJ2-1, with 9 bases that match TRBD2. CDR1 is SGHRS and CDR2 is YFSETQ in the germline V gene. V lost 6 bases to trimming and J lost 7 bases; unmatched junction nucleotides: 14. This CDR3 comprises 16 residues. The CDR3 nucleotides read TGCGCCAGCAACCCCCGTGGTAGCGGGAGTGGAAATGAGCAGTTCTTC. It codes for CASNPRGSGSGNEQFF.

The rearrangement joins TRBV7-6 to TRBJ1-1; TRBD1 agrees at 7 bases. Germline values: CDR1 SGHVS, CDR2 FNYEAQ. With V trimmed by 5 bases and J by 1 base, 4 bases remained unmatched. The CDR3 is 14 residues long. Here the CDR3 reads CASSPRGQNTEAFF. DNA for the CDR3: TGTGCCAGCAGCCCGAGGGGGCAGAACACTGAAGCTTTCTTT.

The CDR3 loop reads CASSLGAGVTGELFF. The CDR3 DNA follows: TGTGCCAGCAGCCTAGGTGCGGGGGTCACCGGGGAGCTGTTTTTT. The J gene is TRBJ2-2, the V gene TRBV7-9; 7 bases match TRBD2. CDR3 length: 15 amino acids. In germline, CDR1 is SEHNR, CDR2 FQNEAQ (reference sequence). Trimming took 5 bases from V and 4 from J; bases not matched to a gene: 7.

This clone has more than one count but fewer than ten. The chain employs TRBV11-2 and TRBJ1-2, with D hard to call. This CDR3 is built from 13 residues. V dropped 5 bases and J dropped 3 bases, with 10 bases sitting between them. Germline V gives CDR1 SGHAT, CDR2 FQNNGV. The CDR3 region has the DNA TGTGCCAGCAGCCCATCGAGGGACTATGGCTACACCTTC. It translates to CASSPSRDYGYTF. The full variable domain, rest sourced from reference TRBV11-2 and TRBJ1-2, is EAGVAQSPRYKIIEKRQSVAFWCNPISGHATLYWYQQILGQGPKLLIQFQNNGVVDDSQLPKDRFSAERLKGVDSTLKIQPAKLEDSAVYLCASSPSRDYGYTFGSGTRLTVV.

This chain joins TRBV6-5 and TRBJ1-2, with 8 positions matching TRBD1. The CDR3 is 12 amino acids. Per the germline V gene, CDR1 is MNHEY and CDR2 is SVGAGI. V was clipped by 10 bases and J by 2 bases; unmatched bases: 3. CDR3 coding DNA: TGTGCCACCCGGGACAGGAACTATGGCTACACCTTC. This codes for CATRDRNYGYTF.

The chain combines TRBV5-8 with TRBJ2-3; the match to TRBD1 covers 12 bases. Germline V gene sequence: CDR1 SGHTS, CDR2 YDEGEE. The trim removed 4 bases at V and 5 bases at J, leaving 5 bases unmatched. The CDR3 is 15 residues long. The CDR3 DNA reads as TGTGCCAGCAGCAGGGGACAGGGGGCAGGAGATACGCAGTATTTT. It is translated as CASSRGQGAGDTQYF.

This rearrangement joins TRBV6-4 to TRBJ2-3, with TRBD2 matching 7 bases. CDR1 is MRHNA and CDR2 is SNTAGT in the germline V gene. Unmatched junction bases numbered 6, after V lost 0 bases and J lost 0 bases. This CDR3 is built from 17 residues. CDR3 amino acids: CASSDSPLASSTDTQYF. The CDR3, as DNA: TGTGCCAGCAGTGACTCGCCACTAGCGTCAAGCACAGATACGCAGTATTTT.

The table lists this clone with a few counts. The chain couples TRBV24-1 to TRBJ1-1, with TRBD1 matching over 7 bases. Germline V gives CDR1 KGHDR, CDR2 SFDVKD. CDR3 length: 17 amino acids. V lost 3 bases, J lost 1 base, and 10 bases stayed unmatched. The DNA of the CDR3 is TGTGCCACCAGTGATCCCCCACTGACAGGGCAGAACACTGAAGCTTTCTTT. This gives the protein CATSDPPLTGQNTEAFF.

This clone was observed a single time. The genes are TRBV10-1 and TRBJ1-6; TRBD1 matches 8 bases. Trimming removed 6 bases from V and 9 bases from J; junction bases left unmatched: 10. Germline CDR1 WNHNN, CDR2 SYGVQD (reference sequence). The CDR3 loop spans 15 amino acids. The DNA of the CDR3 is TGCGCCAGCAGCGACAAAGGCAGGGGGCCTTCACCCCTCCACTTT. Encoded protein: CASSDKGRGPSPLHF.

The chain recombines TRBV9 with TRBJ2-3; 10 nucleotides match TRBD2. V lost 4 bases and J lost 6; bases outside the gene matches: 14. Looked up from germline, CDR1 is SGDLS and CDR2 is YYNGEE. This CDR3 contains 17 residues. CDR3 protein: CASSPRGSGGAPDTQYF. For the CDR3, the DNA is TGTGCCAGCAGCCCCAGGGGAAGCGGGGGGGCCCCCGATACGCAGTATTTT.

V is TRBV5-1 and J is TRBJ2-7; 13 nucleotides line up with TRBD2. V trimming: 4 bases; J trimming: 5 bases; junction bases outside the gene matches: 12. Per germline, CDR1 SGHRS and CDR2 YFSETQ. The CDR3 has 17 amino acids. CDR3 DNA: TGCGCCAGCAGCCCGGGGACTAGCGGGGTATCTTTCCACGAGCAGTACTTC. This sequence encodes CASSPGTSGVSFHEQYF.

The table lists this clone with a count of one. The rearrangement uses TRBV10-3 and TRBJ2-1; 8 bases align to TRBD2. Germline CDR1 and CDR2: ENHRY and SYGVKD. V lost 3 bases and J lost 6; bases outside the gene matches: 4. This CDR3 region has 14 residues. The CDR3: CAISDLGTSNEQFF. DNA of the CDR3: TGTGCCATCAGTGACCTCGGGACTAGCAATGAGCAGTTCTTC.

This rearrangement joins TRBV3-1 (or the pseudogene TRBV3-2) to TRBJ1-3, with D unresolved. V gave up 4 bases and J gave up 4 bases, with 20 bases separating them. There are 17 residues in the CDR3. Germline lookup yields CDR1 LGHDT and CDR2 YNNKEL (reference sequence). The CDR3 DNA reads TGTGCCAGCAGCCTTAGTACGCTCCGGAGTGGAGGAAACACCATATATTTT. Translation: CASSLSTLRSGGNTIYF.

The chain carries TRBV28 and TRBJ1-4; D is uncertain. Germline V CDR1 and CDR2: MDHEN, SYDVKM. The ends were cut back, 4 bases at V and 0 bases at J, with 6 bases in the middle. The CDR3 loop spans 14 amino acids. The chain's CDR3 is CASSSGSTNEKLFF. CDR3 bases: TGTGCCAGCAGTTCAGGATCAACTAATGAAAAACTGTTTTTT. Filled out from reference TRBV28 and TRBJ1-4, the complete variable domain reads DVKVTQSSRYLVKRTGEKVFLECVQDMDHENMFWYRQDPGLGLRLIYFSYDVKMKEKGDIPEGYSVSREKKERFSLILESASTNQTSMYLCASSSGSTNEKLFFGSGTQLSVL.

CDR3 coding DNA: TGTGCCAGCAGCTTATCGGGGTCCCAACAAGAGACCCAGTACTTC. Translated, it gives CASSLSGSQQETQYF. The rearrangement uses TRBV7-9 and TRBJ2-5; D is perhaps TRBD2 (5 bases). Germline CDR1 is SEHNR and CDR2 is FQNEAQ (reference sequence). CDR3 length: 15 residues. V was cut by 2 bases and J by 2 bases, with 12 bases left in between.

This CDR3 reads CASSLDPGTGGNQPQHF. Here the CDR3 DNA reads TGTGCCAGCAGCTTGGATCCGGGGACAGGGGGGAATCAGCCCCAGCATTTT. The chain is built from TRBV5-4 and TRBJ1-5; TRBD1 aligns across 11 bases. V was pared by 0 bases and J by 4 bases, with 6 bases of the junction left unmatched. Germline V lookup: CDR1 SGHNT, CDR2 YYREEE (reference sequence). The CDR3 contains 17 residues.

Details on this clone: Other DNA sequences within the sample encode an identical CDR3. V gene TRBV6-5 combines with J gene TRBJ1-1; 7 nucleotides match TRBD1. This CDR3 contains 14 residues. Germline trimming cut 5 bases from V and 5 bases from J; bases unmatched to any gene: 8. Germline CDR1 is MNHEY and CDR2 is SVGAGI. The DNA of the CDR3 is TGTGCCAGCAGTCGCGACAGGGTTGGGACTGAAGCTTTCTTT. Protein sequence: CASSRDRVGTEAFF.

This clone showed up just once. This chain uses TRBV5-4 with TRBJ1-1; unclear D gene. Per the germline V gene, CDR1 is SGHNT and CDR2 is YYREEE (reference sequence). The CDR3 has 12 residues. The ends were cut back, 4 bases at V and 3 bases at J, with 7 bases in the middle. Here the CDR3 reads CASSQEDTEAFF. The CDR3 DNA follows: TGTGCCAGCAGCCAGGAGGACACTGAAGCTTTCTTT.

V and J are TRBV10-3 and TRBJ1-1, with TRBD1 matching over 7 bases. The ends lost 2 bases at V and 0 bases at J; junction bases unmatched: 6. This CDR3 comprises 16 residues. Germline values: CDR1 ENHRY, CDR2 SYGVKD. CDR3 residues: CAISEKIGTVNTEAFF. The CDR3 DNA reads as TGTGCCATCAGTGAGAAAATAGGGACAGTGAACACTGAAGCTTTCTTT.

The J gene is TRBJ1-3, the V gene TRBV19; 9 bases match TRBD1. Germline V gives CDR1 LNHDA, CDR2 SQIVND (reference sequence). This CDR3 has 14 residues. Trimming removed 6 bases from V and 6 bases from J; junction bases left unmatched: 6. The CDR3 DNA reads TGTGCCAGTAGGAGGACAGGGGTGGAAAACACCATATATTTT. Its translation: CASRRTGVENTIYF.